The clone carrying this TCR beta chain was counted between two and nine times. Its antigen remains unknown. MiXCR, applied by TCRdb to the reads, yields one record per CDR3 protein. The sample has approximately 300,000 distinct CDR3 sequences, about 27% seen once. These data belong to a study of T cell repertoires in cytomegalovirus infection. Germline V gene lookup returns CDR1 MNHNS and CDR2 SASEGT. The CDR3 is 15 amino acids. The V segment lost 6 bases and the J segment 1 base; nucleotides outside the gene matches: 9. This clonotype originated in a human donor in good health (CMV status not recorded). Some clones in this sample may be carry-over from other donors' samples. The V gene is TRBV6-1, the J gene TRBJ2-7; 7 positions agree with TRBD1. Specimen: cultured PBMCs, collected from culture after CMV antigen stimulation. The CDR3 nucleotides read TGTGCCAGCAGCCGGGGACAGCCAGGTTCCTACGAGCAGTACTTC. It yields the protein CASSRGQPGSYEQYF.